The clone carrying this T cell receptor beta chain was found a few times. Library preparation (for TCRbeta) was performed with unique molecular identifiers. MiXCR, run by TCRdb on the PCR reads, gives a single entry per CDR3 protein. The repertoire has approximately 270,000 distinct CDR3 sequences, 9.9% of them found once; the top ten carry 10%. This sample is part of a study of T-cell reconstitution after alpha-beta-depleted transplantation in children. The V gene end was trimmed by 5 bases and the J gene end by 6 bases; junction bases not matched to a gene: 9. The CDR3 is 14 residues long. Germline V gene lookup returns CDR1 SQVTM and CDR2 ANQGSEA.

The source of this sequence is a human donor who donated a stem cell graft to a child with SCID. V gene TRBV29-1 combines with J gene TRBJ2-3; 9 bases match TRBD2. Sequences were derived from PBMCs from the stem cell graft donor, sampled from the stem cell graft. In DNA, the CDR3 is TGCAGCGTTTATAGCGGGGGCCACGGGGATACGCAGTATTTT. This sequence encodes CSVYSGGHGDTQYF.